This T cell receptor (beta chain) was identified in a study of T cells in Graves' hyperthyroidism and ophthalmopathy. Germline loops: CDR1 MNHNS, CDR2 SASEGT. V was pared by 6 bases and J by 5 bases, with 4 bases of the junction left unmatched. The CDR3 covers 15 residues. Subjects with ophthalmopathy showed a Clinical Activity Score no lower than 3, a NOSPECS grade no lower than 4, and a duration shorter than 3 months. Lactation, pregnancy, other autoimmune disease or uncontrolled infection led to exclusion of patients. Amplification yielded TCR beta CDR3 regions, with RNA transcripts as the source. Carried out on the TCR CDR3, a first-round RT-PCR used the HTBI primer set. TCRdb independently ran MiXCR on the multiplex PCR reads; one entry per CDR3 protein. The sample comprises about 380,000 distinct CDR3 sequences, roughly 18% of which are singletons, and 40% rests with the top ten.

This receptor was identified in a young man with Graves' ophthalmopathy. The rearrangement links TRBV6-1 to TRBJ2-3; 14 nucleotides match TRBD2. The sample consisted of blood. Here the CDR3 reads CASSRLAGGQDTQYF. CDR3 in DNA: TGTGCCAGCAGCAGACTAGCGGGGGGGCAAGATACGCAGTATTTT.